This T cell receptor (beta chain) was profiled in a study of glioma-infiltrating T cells after dendritic cell vaccination. For the study at large: Dendritic cells derived from monocytes and pulsed with autologous tumor lysate formed the vaccine.

CDR1 SGHAT and CDR2 FQNNGV come from the germline V gene. V was clipped by 5 bases and J by 3 bases; unmatched bases: 7. The CDR3 totals 14 residues. The primer mix had 60 V beta and 13 J beta primers. Assay: immunoSEQ multiplex PCR; the TCRdb copy retains only in-frame clones and omits some. The table includes tens of thousands of clones, over 70% detected once. The clonotype was recovered from a human donor with glioblastoma. Specimen: blood, collected before dendritic cell vaccination. V is TRBV11-2 and J is TRBJ2-7, with 7 bases identical to TRBD1. The CDR3 here is CASSLTGTDYEQYF. Written as DNA, the CDR3 is TGTGCCAGCAGCCTGACCGGGACAGACTACGAGCAGTACTTC.